The 15 T cell receptor beta chains reported below all come from one sample, sequenced in a study of OX40 agonist ivuxolimab in advanced cancers. The assay was immunoSEQ multiplex PCR, and TCRdb's table has in-frame clones only and misses some. The sample contains about 63,000 clones, around 88% of which appear only once. The sample here was CD4+ or CD8+ T cells sorted from blood, taken in a trial of the OX40 agonist ivuxolimab. All receptors derive from an adult with an advanced solid tumor such as melanoma, head and neck, liver or kidney cancer.

V is TRBV10-2 and J is TRBJ2-2, with 10 bases fitting TRBD1. This CDR3 region has 17 residues. Germline assignment: CDR1 WSHSY and CDR2 SAAADI. The V and J ends lost 6 bases and 7 bases, in that order; junction bases with no gene match: 14. The CDR3, as DNA: TGCGCCAGCAGGCCGGGACAGGGGTCCAAATTCGGCGGGGAGCTGTTTTTT. The encoded protein is CASRPGQGSKFGGELFF.

The chain is built from TRBV7-3 and TRBJ2-1; the match to TRBD2 covers 13 bases. The trim removed 5 bases at V and 5 bases at J, leaving 18 bases unmatched. The CDR3 runs to 20 residues. Germline CDR1 and CDR2: SGHTA and FQGTGA. CDR3 sequence reads: CASSTIGLAGLAGFDNEQFF. Here the CDR3 DNA reads TGTGCCAGCAGCACGATTGGACTAGCGGGACTAGCGGGATTCGACAATGAGCAGTTCTTC.

This chain connects TRBV19 to TRBJ2-6; 7 bases align to TRBD1. Germline CDR1 reads LNHDA; CDR2 reads SQIVND (reference sequence). Losses at the gene ends were 7 bases for V and 0 bases for J; bases not matched to a gene: 6. This CDR3 comprises 16 residues. The CDR3 spells CASKDRRSSGANVLTF. The CDR3 bases are TGTGCCAGTAAGGACAGGCGAAGCTCTGGGGCCAACGTCCTGACTTTC.

The genes are TRBV19 and TRBJ1-1; no reliable D call. Germline CDR1 LNHDA, CDR2 SQIVND (reference sequence). V was pared by 6 bases and J by 2 bases, with 13 bases between. This CDR3 has 14 amino acids. DNA of the CDR3: TGTGCCAGTAGGAGCCTCACATCTAACACTGAAGCTTTCTTT. It encodes CASRSLTSNTEAFF.

J is TRBJ2-7 and V is TRBV21-1; TRBD2, the D gene given by the table, was not confirmed from the DNA. TRBV21-1 is labeled a pseudogene. The CDR3 has 17 amino acids. DNA of the CDR3: TGTGCCAGCAGCAAAGAACCCTCTAGCGAGCTCCCCTACGAGCAGTACTTC. This sequence encodes CASSKEPSSELPYEQYF.

V usage is TRBV5-1 and J usage is TRBJ2-3; perhaps D is TRBD1 or TRBD2 (5 bases each). The CDR3 length is 14 residues. V lost 0 bases, J lost 2 bases, and 7 bases lay in between. Germline CDR1 SGHRS, CDR2 YFSETQ. The CDR3 is CASSLGGFTDTQYF. CDR3 DNA sequence: TGCGCCAGCAGCTTGGGGGGGTTCACAGATACGCAGTATTTT.

The chain carries TRBV5-6 and TRBJ1-4, with 7 nucleotides matching TRBD1. CDR1 and CDR2 from the germline V gene are SGHDT and YYEEEE. The CDR3 consists of 16 residues. Trimming took 3 bases from V and 4 from J; bases not matched to a gene: 9. DNA for the CDR3: TGTGCCAGCAGCTCCTTGTCGACAGGGTTTAATGAAAAACTGTTTTTT. It yields the protein CASSSLSTGFNEKLFF.

The chain joins TRBV19 to TRBJ2-5, with 11 bases identical to TRBD1. Losses at the gene ends were 7 bases for V and 2 bases for J; bases not matched to a gene: 9. This CDR3 has 16 amino acids. Germline V gene lookup returns CDR1 LNHDA and CDR2 SQIVND (reference sequence). CDR3 region: CASTPRGQGVQETQYF. CDR3 in DNA: TGTGCCAGTACCCCAAGGGGACAGGGGGTGCAAGAGACCCAGTACTTC.

This clone has a single count. The chain is built from TRBV11-2 and TRBJ2-7, with no clear D. V was pared by 5 bases and J by 6 bases, with 11 bases between. The CDR3 has 12 amino acids. The V gene's germline CDR1 is SGHAT and CDR2 FQNNGV. CDR3 in amino acids: CASSLNGREQYF. As DNA, the CDR3 is TGTGCCAGCAGCCTCAATGGTCGCGAGCAGTACTTC. Variable domain in full (rest from reference TRBV11-2 and TRBJ2-7): EAGVAQSPRYKIIEKRQSVAFWCNPISGHATLYWYQQILGQGPKLLIQFQNNGVVDDSQLPKDRFSAERLKGVDSTLKIQPAKLEDSAVYLCASSLNGREQYFGPGTRLTVT.

This sequence joins TRBV11-3 and TRBJ1-3; no clear D gene. The V and J ends lost 4 bases and 0 bases respectively, with 16 bases between them. The CDR3 loop spans 17 amino acids. CDR1 and CDR2 from the germline V gene are SGHNT and YENEEA. The CDR3 protein is CASSSLGGFDSGNTIYF. The CDR3 bases are TGTGCCAGCAGCTCACTTGGCGGGTTTGACTCTGGAAACACCATATATTTT.

This rearrangement joins TRBV5-1 to TRBJ2-3; TRBD1 or TRBD2 may be the D gene (5 bases each). Germline V gene data show CDR1 as SGHRS and CDR2 as YFSETQ. V lost 6 bases and J lost 2, with 19 bases in between. The CDR3 consists of 16 residues. The CDR3 reads CASNHGLGTATDTQYF. The CDR3 nucleotides read TGCGCCAGCAATCACGGGCTCGGGACCGCCACAGATACGCAGTATTTT.

The chain joins TRBV27 to TRBJ1-2; D is possibly TRBD1 (6 bases). Germline assignment: CDR1 MNHEY and CDR2 SMNVEV (reference sequence). Deletions cut 0 bases from V and 8 bases from J, with 13 bases between. This CDR3 is built from 14 residues. CDR3 protein: CASSLSARGRGYTF. In DNA, the CDR3 is TGTGCCAGCAGTTTATCCGCTCGGGGGCGAGGCTACACCTTC.

The V gene is TRBV6-5, the J gene TRBJ1-1; D remains ambiguous. CDR3 length: 14 residues. Germline CDR1 reads MNHEY; CDR2 reads SVGAGI. The ends were cut back, 0 bases at V and 0 bases at J, with 5 bases in the middle. The CDR3 DNA sequence: TGTGCCAGCAGTTACTCGCCGGTGAACACTGAAGCTTTCTTT. Translating it yields CASSYSPVNTEAFF.

The V gene is TRBV2, the J gene TRBJ2-4, with 7 bases matching TRBD1. CDR3 length equals 15 residues. V gave up 4 bases and J gave up 0 bases; unmatched junction bases: 3. The germline CDR1 and CDR2 sequences are SNHLY and FYNNEI. The CDR3 is CASSGDSLAKNIQYF. The CDR3 DNA reads TGTGCCAGCAGTGGGGACAGCCTAGCCAAAAACATTCAGTACTTC.

The genes are TRBV9 and TRBJ2-5; the D is unclear. Trimming took 0 bases from V and 5 from J, leaving 14 bases between them. In germline, CDR1 is SGDLS, CDR2 YYNGEE. The CDR3 totals 15 residues. CDR3 sequence reads: CASSVDPGSGETQYF. The CDR3 DNA reads TGTGCCAGCAGCGTAGACCCAGGCTCCGGGGAGACCCAGTACTTC.